These T cell receptor beta chains were read from a single sample in a study of T cell responses to AZD1222 COVID-19 vaccine. Libraries were prepared by immunoSEQ multiplex PCR; TCRdb keeps only in-frame clonotypes and omits some of them. The sample includes 40,000 to 55,000 clones, about 86% of them seen just once. Here the sequenced sample was peripheral blood, taken 28 days after the second AZD1222 dose. The receptors originated from an adult who received the AZD1222 COVID-19 vaccine. Both conserved end residues are part of each CDR3. A D gene is named only where the DNA matches it firmly. Only part of the rows carry a size: once, few, many, or a class if the clone is expanded.

v_call,j_call,d_call,clone_size,cdr3_aa,cdr3_nt
TRBV5-5,TRBJ2-3,TRBD1,NA,CASSSRTGGTDTQYF,TGTGCCAGCAGCTCCCGGACAGGGGGCACAGATACGCAGTATTTT
TRBV2,TRBJ2-7,TRBD2,once,CASSEGLVSYEQYF,TGTGCCAGCAGCGAAGGACTAGTCTCCTACGAGCAGTACTTC
TRBV7-2,TRBJ1-5,NA,NA,CASSLVGGESNQPQHF,TGTGCCAGCAGCTTAGTGGGGGGCGAAAGCAATCAGCCCCAGCATTTT
TRBV7-8,TRBJ1-4,NA,NA,CASSSQVATNEKLFF,TGTGCCAGCAGCTCCCAGGTAGCAACTAATGAAAAACTGTTTTTT
TRBV5-6,TRBJ2-1,NA,NA,CASSWSGSYNEQFF,TGTGCCAGCAGCTGGAGTGGCTCCTACAATGAGCAGTTCTTC
TRBV19,TRBJ1-4,TRBD1,NA,CASMGQMNEKLFF,TGTGCCAGTATGGGACAGATGAATGAAAAACTGTTTTTT
TRBV5-8,TRBJ2-7,NA,NA,CASSPRGSGEQYF,TGTGCCAGCAGCCCTAGGGGCTCCGGGGAGCAGTACTTC
TRBV12-3/TRBV12-4,TRBJ2-1,NA,NA,CASSLYNEQFF,TGTGCCAGCAGTCTATACAATGAGCAGTTCTTC
TRBV27,TRBJ1-6,NA,NA,CASSARPRGNSPLHF,TGTGCCAGCAGTGCCCGACCCAGGGGTAATTCACCCCTCCACTTT
TRBV9,TRBJ2-7,NA,NA,CASSFRFAGEQYF,TGTGCCAGCAGCTTCCGCTTCGCGGGGGAGCAGTACTTC
TRBV7-9,TRBJ2-7,NA,NA,CASSLPSSYEQYF,TGTGCCAGCAGCTTACCAAGCTCCTACGAGCAGTACTTC
TRBV2,TRBJ1-3,NA,NA,CASSEDRPPGNTIYF,TGTGCCAGCAGCGAAGACAGGCCACCTGGAAACACCATATATTTT
TRBV5-8,TRBJ2-7,NA,NA,CASSPGSYEQYF,TGTGCCAGCAGCCCGGGCTCCTACGAGCAGTACTTC
TRBV7-8,TRBJ2-7,NA,few,CASSDGREQYF,TGTGCCAGCAGCGACGGACGGGAGCAGTACTTC
TRBV20-1,TRBJ2-7,NA,few,CSARSGYEQYF,TGCAGTGCTAGGTCGGGCTACGAGCAGTACTTC
TRBV11-3,TRBJ1-2,TRBD1,NA,CASSFRTGEGGYTF,TGTGCCAGCAGCTTCCGGACAGGGGAAGGTGGCTACACCTTC
TRBV10-2,TRBJ2-2,NA,NA,CASSGSRNTGELFF,TGCGCCAGCAGTGGTTCCAGAAACACCGGGGAGCTGTTTTTT
TRBV7-2,TRBJ2-1,TRBD1,NA,CASSSTGFYNEQFF,TGTGCCAGCAGCTCGACAGGGTTCTACAATGAGCAGTTCTTC